This TCR beta chain originates from a study of molecular identifiers for immune sequencing clone quantification. Germline-derived CDR1 and CDR2 are MNHEY and SMNVEV (reference sequence). CDR3 size: 14 residues. The V gene end was trimmed by 5 bases and the J gene end by 2 bases; junction bases not matched to a gene: 5. Study findings and constraints: Highly expanded clone sizes could be underestimated by identical TCR molecules that share a barcode.

TCRdb re-called the PCR reads with MiXCR, one entry per CDR3 protein. The repertoire holds about 510,000 distinct CDR3 sequences, with about 25% as singletons. On this clonotype itself: Its antigen is not identified.

The specimen sequenced was naive CD8+ T cells from blood, with Jurkat cell RNA spiked in. The subset was: FACS-sorted CD8+CD4-CCR7+CD45RA+ naive T cells. The chain recombines TRBV27 with TRBJ2-7; 8 nucleotides line up with TRBD1. This TCR was recovered from a human donor in good health. Some libraries in this study had Jurkat cell RNA spiked in. CDR3 region: CASSPGQVPYEQYF. As DNA, the CDR3 is TGTGCCAGCAGTCCGGGACAGGTTCCCTACGAGCAGTACTTC.